The clone carrying this T cell receptor beta chain appeared many times. Its matching antigen is unknown. An end of the junction differs from the germline gene, which may be a read error. The sample comes from a study of T cells in Graves' hyperthyroidism and ophthalmopathy. Findings and caveats of the study: Ophthalmopathy stood apart from stable hyperthyroidism in a 13 V-J model. Blood also held most thyroid clonotypes expanded beyond 0.001.

The definition of stable Graves' hyperthyroidism was no ophthalmopathy progression within 18 months. TCR beta CDR3 region amplification was performed from RNA transcripts. The TCR CDR3 first-round RT-PCR relied on the HTBI primer set. TCRdb re-derived calls from the multiplex PCR reads in MiXCR, one entry per CDR3 protein. The table records 600,000 or so distinct CDR3 sequences, 46% of them present only once. Germline CDR1 is SNHLY and CDR2 is FYNNEI. This CDR3 comprises 11 residues. V and J are TRBV2 and TRBJ2-7; no reliable D call. Sequencing input: peripheral blood or thyroid tissue (not recorded which). The receptor was derived from a woman aged 18-30 years with Graves' hyperthyroidism. The CDR3 DNA reads as TGTGCCTGCAGACGGTCGAGGGAGCAGTACTTC. This translates into CACRRSREQYF. The full variable domain, with the rest looked up from reference TRBV2 and TRBJ2-7, is EPEVTQTPSHQVTQMGQEVILRCVPISNHLYFYWYRQILGQKVEFLVSFYNNEISEKSEIFDDQFSVERPDGSNFTLKIRSTKLEDSAMYFCACRRSREQYFGPGTRLTVT.